The 9 T cell receptor beta chains given below trace back to one sample, sequenced in a study of T-cell reconstitution after alpha-beta-depleted transplantation in children. A library of TCRbeta sequences, prepared with unique molecular identifiers, was generated. TCRdb used MiXCR to reprocess the PCR reads, holding one entry per CDR3 protein. The sample has around 78,000 distinct CDR3 sequences; just under 7.5% are singletons. The source material was PBMCs from the stem cell graft donor, sampled from the stem cell graft. The source of these receptors is a human donor who donated a stem cell graft to a child with acute lymphoblastic leukemia.

This clonotype was observed a handful of times. The chain employs TRBV18 and TRBJ2-7, with 7 nucleotides matching TRBD1. Trimming at V came to 3 bases and at J to 0 bases, leaving 5 bases not matched to a gene. Germline CDR1 reads KGHSH; CDR2 reads LQKENI. The CDR3 consists of 15 residues. This chain's CDR3 is CASSPPDRLSYEQYF. CDR3 DNA: TGTGCCAGCTCACCGCCGGACAGGCTCTCCTACGAGCAGTACTTC.

This clonotype appeared many times. The rearrangement uses TRBV2 and TRBJ2-3, with TRBD1 as a possible D gene (6 bases). The germline V gene encodes CDR1 SNHLY and CDR2 FYNNEI. The CDR3 runs to 14 residues. V was shortened by 6 bases and J by 3 bases, with 13 bases between the two germline ends. The CDR3 is CASRTGDPTDTQYF. CDR3 bases: TGTGCCAGCAGGACAGGTGACCCTACAGATACGCAGTATTTT.

This clonotype was seen many times. The V gene is TRBV6-1, the J gene TRBJ2-7, with 10 bases lining up with TRBD2. Unmatched junction bases numbered 5, after V lost 1 base and J lost 5 bases. CDR1 and CDR2 (germline): MNHNS, SASEGT. The CDR3 covers 15 residues. CDR3: CASSEVRTSGNEQYF. The CDR3 DNA follows: TGTGCCAGCAGTGAAGTACGGACTAGCGGTAACGAGCAGTACTTC.

This clonotype was observed at least ten times. The chain recombines TRBV12-3 or TRBV12-4 with TRBJ2-5, with a possible D match to TRBD1 (5 bases). CDR3 length: 13 amino acids. The germline V and J ends were trimmed by 3 bases and 9 bases, with 14 bases remaining between them. The CDR3 here is CASSLGPPGSQYF. CDR3 coding DNA: TGTGCCAGCAGTTTGGGGCCGCCAGGTTCCCAGTACTTC.

This clonotype was found many times. This sequence joins TRBV4-3 and TRBJ2-7; D may correspond to TRBD1 or TRBD2 (5 bases each). The CDR3 is made up of 16 amino acids. Trimming removed 0 bases at V and 4 bases at J, with 16 bases between. The germline V gene encodes CDR1 LGHNA and CDR2 YSLEER. CDR3 region: CASSQDGGHFYYEQYF. CDR3 DNA sequence: TGCGCCAGCAGCCAAGATGGAGGACACTTTTATTACGAGCAGTACTTC.

In its sample, this clonotype was seen many times. The chain recombines TRBV29-1 with TRBJ1-1; weak D call: TRBD1 (5 bases). Germline CDR1 SQVTM, CDR2 ANQGSEA. The ends were cut back, 1 base at V and 0 bases at J, with 6 bases in the middle. CDR3 length: 13 residues. The CDR3 here is CSVEVGVNTEAFF. CDR3 bases: TGCAGCGTTGAAGTGGGGGTGAACACTGAAGCTTTCTTT.

This clonotype was found many times. The chain couples TRBV20-1 to TRBJ1-5; the match to TRBD1 covers 8 bases. CDR3 length equals 17 residues. Trimming took 0 bases from V and 7 from J; bases not matched to a gene: 14. Germline CDR1 DFQATT, CDR2 SNEGSKA (reference sequence). CDR3 DNA: TGCAGTGCTAGAGACCTCCCGGGGGCAGGGGGCGGGCAGCCCCAGCATTTT. Translated: CSARDLPGAGGGQPQHF.

This clonotype came up many times. The chain carries TRBV5-1 and TRBJ1-5, with D possibly matching TRBD1 (5 bases). The CDR3 runs 17 residues. Germline V gene lookup returns CDR1 SGHRS and CDR2 YFSETQ. The V end was cut by 0 bases, the J end by 0 bases, with 13 bases between. The CDR3 DNA reads TGCGCCAGCAGCTTGGGGGCAGGGCCCTCTAGCAATCAGCCCCAGCATTTT. Protein sequence: CASSLGAGPSSNQPQHF.

This chain uses TRBV28 with TRBJ2-7; D ambiguous. The CDR3 spans 12 residues. The germline V gene encodes CDR1 MDHEN and CDR2 SYDVKM. V lost 3 bases, J lost 3 bases, and 6 bases lay in between. The CDR3 DNA sequence: TGTGCCAGCAGTTTTTTAGTCTACGAGCAGTACTTC. Encoded protein: CASSFLVYEQYF.